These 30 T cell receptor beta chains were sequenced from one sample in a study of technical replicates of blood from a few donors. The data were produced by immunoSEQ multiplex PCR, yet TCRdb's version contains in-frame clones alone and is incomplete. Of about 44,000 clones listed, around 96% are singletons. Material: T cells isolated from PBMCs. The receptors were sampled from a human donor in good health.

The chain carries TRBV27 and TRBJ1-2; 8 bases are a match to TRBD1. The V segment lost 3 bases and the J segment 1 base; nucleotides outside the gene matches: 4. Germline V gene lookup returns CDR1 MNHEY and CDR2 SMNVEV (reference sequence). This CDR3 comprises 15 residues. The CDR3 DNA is TGTGCCAGCAGTTTTGACAGGGGAGGTAACTATGGCTACACCTTC. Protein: CASSFDRGGNYGYTF.

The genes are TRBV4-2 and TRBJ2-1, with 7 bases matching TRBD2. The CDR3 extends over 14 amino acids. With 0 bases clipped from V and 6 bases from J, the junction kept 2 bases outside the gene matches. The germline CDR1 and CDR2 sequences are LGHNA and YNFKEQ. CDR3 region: CASSQDGLVNEQFF. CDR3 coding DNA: TGTGCCAGCAGCCAAGATGGACTAGTCAATGAGCAGTTCTTC.

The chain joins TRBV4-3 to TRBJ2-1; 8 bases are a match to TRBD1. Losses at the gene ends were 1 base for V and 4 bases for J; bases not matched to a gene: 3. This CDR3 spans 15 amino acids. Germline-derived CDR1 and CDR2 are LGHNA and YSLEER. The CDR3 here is CASSQAGGEYNEQFF. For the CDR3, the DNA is TGCGCCAGCAGCCAAGCAGGGGGCGAATACAATGAGCAGTTCTTC.

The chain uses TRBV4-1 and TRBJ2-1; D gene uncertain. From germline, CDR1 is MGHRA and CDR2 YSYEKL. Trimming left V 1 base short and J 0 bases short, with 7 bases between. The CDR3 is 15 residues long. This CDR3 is CASSQGAGSYNEQFF. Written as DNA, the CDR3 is TGCGCCAGCAGCCAAGGGGCAGGCTCCTACAATGAGCAGTTCTTC.

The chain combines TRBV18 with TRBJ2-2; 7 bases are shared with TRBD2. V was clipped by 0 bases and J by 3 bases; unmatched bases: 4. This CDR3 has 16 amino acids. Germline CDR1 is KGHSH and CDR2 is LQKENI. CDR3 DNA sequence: TGTGCCAGCTCACCACCAATTAGCGGGCACACCGGGGAGCTGTTTTTT. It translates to CASSPPISGHTGELFF. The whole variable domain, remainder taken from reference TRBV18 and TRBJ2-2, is NAGVMQNPRHLVRRRGQEARLRCSPMKGHSHVYWYRQLPEEGLKFMVYLQKENIIDESGMPKERFSAEFPKEGPSILRIQQVVRGDSAAYFCASSPPISGHTGELFFGEGSRLTVL.

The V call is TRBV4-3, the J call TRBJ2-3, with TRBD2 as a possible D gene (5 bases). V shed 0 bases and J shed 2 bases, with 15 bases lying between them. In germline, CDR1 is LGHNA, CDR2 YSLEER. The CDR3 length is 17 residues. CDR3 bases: TGCGCCAGCAGCCAAGATAGCAGCGGAGTCCTCACAGATACGCAGTATTTT. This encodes CASSQDSSGVLTDTQYF.

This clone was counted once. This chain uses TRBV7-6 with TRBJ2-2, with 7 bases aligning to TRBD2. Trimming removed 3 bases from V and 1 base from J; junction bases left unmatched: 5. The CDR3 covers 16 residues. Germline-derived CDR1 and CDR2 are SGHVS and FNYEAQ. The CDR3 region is CASSFETSWNTGELFF. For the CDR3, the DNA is TGTGCCAGCAGCTTCGAGACTAGCTGGAACACCGGGGAGCTGTTTTTT. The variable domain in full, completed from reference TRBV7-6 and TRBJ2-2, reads GAGVSQSPRYKVTKRGQDVALRCDPISGHVSLYWYRQALGQGPEFLTYFNYEAQQDKSGLPNDRFSAERPEGSISTLTIQRTEQRDSAMYRCASSFETSWNTGELFFGEGSRLTVL.

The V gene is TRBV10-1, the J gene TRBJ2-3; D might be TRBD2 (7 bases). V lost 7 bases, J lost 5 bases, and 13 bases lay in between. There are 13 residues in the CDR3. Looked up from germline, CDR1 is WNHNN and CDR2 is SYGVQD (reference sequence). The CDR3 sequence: CASTRGAKDTQYF. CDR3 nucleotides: TGCGCCAGCACTCGGGGGGCGAAAGATACGCAGTATTTT.

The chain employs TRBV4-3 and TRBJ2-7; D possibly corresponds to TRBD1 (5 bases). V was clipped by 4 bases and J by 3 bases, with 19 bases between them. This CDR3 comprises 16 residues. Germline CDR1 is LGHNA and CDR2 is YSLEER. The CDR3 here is CASSPYLQDDGYEQYF. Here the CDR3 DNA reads TGCGCCAGCAGCCCCTATCTACAGGATGATGGCTACGAGCAGTACTTC.

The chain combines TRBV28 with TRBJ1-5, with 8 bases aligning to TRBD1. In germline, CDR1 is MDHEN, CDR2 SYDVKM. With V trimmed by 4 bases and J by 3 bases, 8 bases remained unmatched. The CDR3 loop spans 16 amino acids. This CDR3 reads CASSSRQGTNNQPQHF. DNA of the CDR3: TGTGCCAGCAGTTCTCGACAGGGGACGAACAATCAGCCCCAGCATTTT.

The CDR3 loop reads CSARTGFEAFF. The CDR3, as DNA: TGCAGTGCTCGAACAGGGTTTGAAGCTTTCTTT. The J gene is TRBJ1-1, the V gene TRBV20-1; D is possibly TRBD1 (6 bases). CDR1 and CDR2 (germline): DFQATT, SNEGSKA (reference sequence). Trimming removed 5 bases from V and 7 bases from J, with 11 bases in between. CDR3 length: 11 amino acids.

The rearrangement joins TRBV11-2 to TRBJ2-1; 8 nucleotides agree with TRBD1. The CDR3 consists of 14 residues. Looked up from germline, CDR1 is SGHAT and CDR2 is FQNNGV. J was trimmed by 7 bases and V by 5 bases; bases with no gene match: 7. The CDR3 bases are TGTGCCAGCAGCAGGGGGACAGGTGGGAATGAGCAGTTCTTC. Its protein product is CASSRGTGGNEQFF.

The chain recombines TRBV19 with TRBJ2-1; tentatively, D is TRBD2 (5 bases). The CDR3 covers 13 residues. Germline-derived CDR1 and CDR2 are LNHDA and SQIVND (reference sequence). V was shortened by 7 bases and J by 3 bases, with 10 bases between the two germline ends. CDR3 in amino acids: CASNGGYYNEQFF. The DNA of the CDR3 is TGTGCCAGTAATGGCGGGTACTACAATGAGCAGTTCTTC.

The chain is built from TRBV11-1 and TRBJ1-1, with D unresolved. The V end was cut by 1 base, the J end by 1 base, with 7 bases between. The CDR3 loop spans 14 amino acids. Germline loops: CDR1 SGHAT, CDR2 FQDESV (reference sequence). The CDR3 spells CASSLGAWNTEAFF. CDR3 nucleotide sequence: TGTGCCAGCAGCTTAGGGGCCTGGAACACTGAAGCTTTCTTT. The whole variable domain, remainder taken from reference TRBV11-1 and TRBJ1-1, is EAEVAQSPRYKITEKSQAVAFWCDPISGHATLYWYRQILGQGPELLVQFQDESVVDDSQLPKDRFSAERLKGVDSTLKIQPAELGDSAMYLCASSLGAWNTEAFFGQGTRLTVV.

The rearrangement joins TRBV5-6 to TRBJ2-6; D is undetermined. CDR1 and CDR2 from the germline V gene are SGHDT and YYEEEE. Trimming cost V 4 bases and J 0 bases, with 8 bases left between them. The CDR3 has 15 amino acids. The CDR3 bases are TGTGCCAGCAGCCACTGGAGCTCTGGGGCCAACGTCCTGACTTTC. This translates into CASSHWSSGANVLTF.

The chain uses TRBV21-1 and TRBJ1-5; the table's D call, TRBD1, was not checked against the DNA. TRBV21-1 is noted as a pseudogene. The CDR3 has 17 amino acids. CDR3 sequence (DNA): TGTGCCAGCAGCAAAGCCACGACAGGGGCGTTAAGGCAGCCCCAGCATTTT. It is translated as CASSKATTGALRQPQHF.

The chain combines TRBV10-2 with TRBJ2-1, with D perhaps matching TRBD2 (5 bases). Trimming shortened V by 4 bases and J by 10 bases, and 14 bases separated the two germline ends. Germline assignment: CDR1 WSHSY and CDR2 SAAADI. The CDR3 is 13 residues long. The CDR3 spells CASSGWEIYEQFF. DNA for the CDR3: TGCGCCAGCAGTGGGTGGGAGATATACGAGCAGTTCTTC.

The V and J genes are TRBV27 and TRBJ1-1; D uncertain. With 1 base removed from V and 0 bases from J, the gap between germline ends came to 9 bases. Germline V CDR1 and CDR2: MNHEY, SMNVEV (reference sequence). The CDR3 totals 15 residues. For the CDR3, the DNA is TGTGCCAGCAGTTTATATCGGAGTATGAACACTGAAGCTTTCTTT. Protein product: CASSLYRSMNTEAFF.

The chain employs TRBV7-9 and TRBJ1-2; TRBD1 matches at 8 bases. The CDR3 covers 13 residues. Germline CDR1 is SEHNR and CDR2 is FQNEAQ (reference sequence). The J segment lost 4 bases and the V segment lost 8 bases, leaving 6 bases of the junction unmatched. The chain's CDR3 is CASARQGIYGYTF. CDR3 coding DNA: TGTGCCAGCGCACGACAGGGGATCTATGGCTACACCTTC. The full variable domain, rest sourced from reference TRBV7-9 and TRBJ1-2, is DTGVSQNPRHKITKRGQNVTFRCDPISEHNRLYWYRQTLGQGPEFLTYFQNEAQLEKSRLLSDRFSAERPKGSFSTLEIQRTEQGDSAMYLCASARQGIYGYTFGSGTRLTVV.

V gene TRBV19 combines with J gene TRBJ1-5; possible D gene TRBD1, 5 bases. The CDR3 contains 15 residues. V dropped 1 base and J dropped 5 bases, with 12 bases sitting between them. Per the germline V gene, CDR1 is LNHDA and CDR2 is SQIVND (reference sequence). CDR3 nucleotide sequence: TGTGCCAGTAGTATAGTAAGGGGCTTTGATCAGCCCCAGCATTTT. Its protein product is CASSIVRGFDQPQHF.

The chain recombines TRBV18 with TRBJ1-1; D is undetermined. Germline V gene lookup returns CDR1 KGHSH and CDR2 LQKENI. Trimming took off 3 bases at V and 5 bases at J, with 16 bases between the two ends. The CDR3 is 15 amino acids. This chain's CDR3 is CASSPTLIGGTEAFF. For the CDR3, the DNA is TGTGCCAGCTCACCTACACTCATAGGCGGAACTGAAGCTTTCTTT.

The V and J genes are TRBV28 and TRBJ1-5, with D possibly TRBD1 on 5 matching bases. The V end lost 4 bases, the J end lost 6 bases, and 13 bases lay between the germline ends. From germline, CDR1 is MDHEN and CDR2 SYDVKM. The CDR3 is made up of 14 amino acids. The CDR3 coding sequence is TGTGCCAGCAGTTCAACGGGGGATACTCAGCCCCAGCATTTT. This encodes CASSSTGDTQPQHF.

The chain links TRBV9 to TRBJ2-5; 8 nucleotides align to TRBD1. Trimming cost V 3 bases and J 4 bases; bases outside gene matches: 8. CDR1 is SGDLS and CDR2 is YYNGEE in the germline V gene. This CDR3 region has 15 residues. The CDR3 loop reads CASSEADRAAETQYF. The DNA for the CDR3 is TGTGCCAGCAGCGAGGCGGACAGGGCTGCAGAGACCCAGTACTTC.

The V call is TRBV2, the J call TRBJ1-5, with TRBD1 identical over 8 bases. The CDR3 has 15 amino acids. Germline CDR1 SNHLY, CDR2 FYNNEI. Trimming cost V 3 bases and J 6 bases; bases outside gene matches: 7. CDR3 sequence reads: CASSDLQGVVQPQHF. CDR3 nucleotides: TGTGCCAGCAGTGATCTACAGGGGGTTGTTCAGCCCCAGCATTTT.

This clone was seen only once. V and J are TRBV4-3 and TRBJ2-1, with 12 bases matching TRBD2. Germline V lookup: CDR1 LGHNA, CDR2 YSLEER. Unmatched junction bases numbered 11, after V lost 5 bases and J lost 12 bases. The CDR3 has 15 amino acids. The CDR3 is CASSASGRANIGQFF. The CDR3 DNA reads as TGCGCCAGCAGCGCTAGCGGGAGGGCCAATATAGGGCAGTTCTTC.

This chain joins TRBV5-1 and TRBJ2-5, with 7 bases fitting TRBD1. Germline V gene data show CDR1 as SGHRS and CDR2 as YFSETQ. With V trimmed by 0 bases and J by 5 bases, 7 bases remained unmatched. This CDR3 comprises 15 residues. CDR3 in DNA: TGCGCCAGCAGCTTGGGACAGGGTGAGGACGAGACCCAGTACTTC. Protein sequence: CASSLGQGEDETQYF.

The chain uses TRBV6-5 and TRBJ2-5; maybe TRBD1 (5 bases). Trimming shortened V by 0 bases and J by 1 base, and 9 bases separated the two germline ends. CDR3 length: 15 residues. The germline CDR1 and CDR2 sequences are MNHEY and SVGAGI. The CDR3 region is CASSYSRQSQETQYF. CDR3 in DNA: TGTGCCAGCAGTTACTCAAGACAGAGCCAAGAGACCCAGTACTTC.

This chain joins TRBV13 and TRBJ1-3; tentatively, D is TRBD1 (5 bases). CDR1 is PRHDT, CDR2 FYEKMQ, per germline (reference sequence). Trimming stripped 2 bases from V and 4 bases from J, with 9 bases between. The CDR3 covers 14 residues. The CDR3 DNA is TGTGCCAGCAGCTTACAGGGCTCCGGAAACACCATATATTTT. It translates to CASSLQGSGNTIYF. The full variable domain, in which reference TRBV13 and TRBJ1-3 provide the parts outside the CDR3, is AAGVIQSPRHLIKEKRETATLKCYPIPRHDTVYWYQQGPGQDPQFLISFYEKMQSDKGSIPDRFSAQQFSDYHSELNMSSLELGDSALYFCASSLQGSGNTIYFGEGSWLTVV.

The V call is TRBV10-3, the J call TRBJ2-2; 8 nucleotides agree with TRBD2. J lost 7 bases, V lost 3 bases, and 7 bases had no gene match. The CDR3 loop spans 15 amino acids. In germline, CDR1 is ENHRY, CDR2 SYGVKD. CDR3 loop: CAISDGRALGGELFF. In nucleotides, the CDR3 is TGTGCCATCAGTGACGGGAGGGCCTTAGGCGGGGAGCTGTTTTTT.

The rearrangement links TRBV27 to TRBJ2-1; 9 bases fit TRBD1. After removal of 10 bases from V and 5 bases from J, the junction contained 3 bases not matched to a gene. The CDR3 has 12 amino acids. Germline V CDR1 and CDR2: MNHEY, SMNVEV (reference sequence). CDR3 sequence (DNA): TGTGCCACCTGGGACAGGGACAATGAGCAGTTCTTC. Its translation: CATWDRDNEQFF.